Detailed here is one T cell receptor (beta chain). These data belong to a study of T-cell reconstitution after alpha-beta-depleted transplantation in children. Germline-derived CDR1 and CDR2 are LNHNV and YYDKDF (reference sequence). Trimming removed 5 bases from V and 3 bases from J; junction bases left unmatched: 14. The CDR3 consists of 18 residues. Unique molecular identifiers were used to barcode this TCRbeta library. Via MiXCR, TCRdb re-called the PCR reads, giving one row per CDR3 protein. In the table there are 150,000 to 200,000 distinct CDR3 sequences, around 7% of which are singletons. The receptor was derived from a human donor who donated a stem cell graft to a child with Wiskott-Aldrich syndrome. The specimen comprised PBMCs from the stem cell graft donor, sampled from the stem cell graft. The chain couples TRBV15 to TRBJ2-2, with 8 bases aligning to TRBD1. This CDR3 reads CATSPGDRFKSDTGELFF. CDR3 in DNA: TGTGCCACCAGCCCAGGGGACAGGTTTAAATCGGACACCGGGGAGCTGTTTTTT.